Presented here are 4 T cell receptor beta chains from one specimen sequenced in a study of blood T cells in healthy people across ages. With a J-beta primer mix and a sample-barcoded 5' primer, a second PCR ran roughly 6 to 12 cycles. TCRdb reprocessed the 5' RACE reads with MiXCR, giving one entry per CDR3 protein. The table shows about 1,400,000 distinct CDR3 sequences, with roughly 59% occurring only once. Specimen: blood. These receptors were taken from a man aged 18-30 years in good health.

In nucleotides, the CDR3 is TGTGCCAGCAGTTACGGGGCGGGGGACCTTAACTATGGCTACACCTTC. Amino acids: CASSYGAGDLNYGYTF. The rearrangement links TRBV27 to TRBJ1-2, with D possibly being TRBD1 (5 bases). The V gene's germline CDR1 is MNHEY and CDR2 SMNVEV (reference sequence). V lost 4 bases to trimming and J lost 1 base, with 16 bases between them. CDR3 length: 16 amino acids.

This clonotype was found a few times. The chain couples TRBV4-2 to TRBJ2-7; 9 bases fit TRBD2. Germline lookup yields CDR1 LGHNA and CDR2 YNFKEQ. Trimming took 2 bases from V and 2 from J; bases not matched to a gene: 7. The CDR3 is 16 residues long. CDR3: CASSQRSSGVPYEQYF. The CDR3 DNA sequence: TGTGCCAGCAGCCAACGTTCTAGCGGGGTACCCTACGAGCAGTACTTC.

This clonotype has more than one count but fewer than ten. The rearrangement uses TRBV20-1 and TRBJ2-5; tentatively, D is TRBD1 (6 bases). V was pared by 5 bases and J by 5 bases, with 9 bases between. The CDR3 runs to 11 residues. Germline assignment: CDR1 DFQATT and CDR2 SNEGSKA (reference sequence). CDR3: CSAGQRETQYF. Written as DNA, the CDR3 is TGCAGTGCTGGACAGAGGGAGACCCAGTACTTC.

The chain links TRBV20-1 to TRBJ2-7, with D unclear. The J call may be mistaken, given a closer DNA end match to TRBJ2-5. The CDR3 extends over 13 amino acids. CDR1 and CDR2 from the germline V gene are DFQATT and SNEGSKA (reference sequence). CDR3 nucleotide sequence: TGCAGTGCCCCTCCCCGGCCCGGGGAGACCCAGTACTTC. Protein product: CSAPPRPGETQYF.